Sequencing of this T cell receptor beta chain was carried out in a study of radiation and T cells in renal cell carcinoma. Study observations and caveats: In blood, top tumor clones expanded by 2 weeks, shrinking by 4.

Only a few counts were recorded for this clone. Its antigen is currently unknown. Time point specified: baseline pretreatment blood. The treatment: 15 Gy SBRT to primary tumor, nephrectomy 4 weeks later. The CDR3 consists of 16 residues. V was clipped by 9 bases and J by 2 bases, with 20 bases between them. Germline assignment: CDR1 LNHDA and CDR2 SQIVND (reference sequence). Profiling relied on immunoSEQ multiplex PCR, and the TCRdb table lists in-frame clones only, not all of them. Among 150,000 or so clones listed, approximately 90% were seen once. V usage is TRBV19 and J usage is TRBJ1-5; a weak D match, TRBD1 (6 bases). This clonotype was sampled from an older woman with renal cell carcinoma. The sample in question was blood, obtained from a patient whose treatment included radiotherapy and nephrectomy. CDR3 bases: TGTGCCAGCCGTTTAAAGGGGGATCTAGGCAATCAGCCCCAGCATTTT. Protein product: CASRLKGDLGNQPQHF.